The 25 T cell receptor beta chains reported below all come from one sample, sequenced in a study of human T cells and chemical hapten exposure. Each CDR3 protein gets one entry after TCRdb re-called the RACE reads with MiXCR. The repertoire holds some 120,000 distinct CDR3 sequences, with 12% as singletons. Described time point: patch test 1, 2 weeks after DPC sensitization. Treatment denoted: therapeutic diphenylcyclopropenone sensitization with weekly scalp DPC. The input for sequencing was whole blood, taken in connection with sensitization to the hapten diphenylcyclopropenone (DPC). The origin of the receptors is a woman aged 45-65 years with alopecia areata. Some clones in this sample may be carry-over from other donors' samples.

This clonotype was detected only a few times. One end of the junction varies from germline; a read error may be responsible. The chain joins TRBV7-9 to TRBJ2-1, with TRBD1 matching 11 bases. The CDR3 extends over 10 amino acids. Germline CDR1 and CDR2: SEHNR and FQNEAQ (reference sequence). The DNA for the CDR3 is TGTGCCAGCAGCTTGGGACAGGGGGTCTTC. It translates to CASSLGQGVF.

This clonotype was observed a handful of times. V gene TRBV2 combines with J gene TRBJ2-5; unclear D gene. Trimming took off 6 bases at V and 4 bases at J, with 12 bases between the two ends. CDR3 length equals 13 residues. CDR1 is SNHLY, CDR2 FYNNEI, per germline. The CDR3 spells CASRAFSRETQYF. CDR3 DNA sequence: TGTGCCAGCAGGGCGTTTTCTCGAGAGACCCAGTACTTC.

This clonotype was found many times. This chain uses TRBV20-1 with TRBJ2-5; no clear D. CDR3 length: 11 residues. The germline V gene has CDR1 DFQATT and CDR2 SNEGSKA (reference sequence). V was trimmed by 7 bases and J by 1 base, leaving 7 bases between them. CDR3 sequence: CSVTIQETQYF. The CDR3 region has the DNA TGCAGTGTAACAATCCAAGAGACCCAGTACTTC.

This clonotype was seen many times. This chain uses TRBV12-3 or TRBV12-4 with TRBJ2-5; D is uncertain. Trimming shortened V by 1 base and J by 3 bases, and 6 bases separated the two germline ends. The CDR3 has 13 amino acids. CDR3 sequence: CASSLVRKETQYF. The CDR3 region has the DNA TGTGCCAGCAGTTTAGTCCGAAAAGAGACCCAGTACTTC.

V gene TRBV6-6 combines with J gene TRBJ2-1; 9 bases are shared with TRBD2. Germline values: CDR1 MNHNY, CDR2 SVGAGI (reference sequence). There are 15 residues in the CDR3. The V gene end was trimmed by 2 bases and the J gene end by 6 bases; junction bases not matched to a gene: 5. The CDR3 DNA reads as TGTGCCAGCAGTTACCAAGCGGGGGGAGGCAATGAGCAGTTCTTC. Translation gives CASSYQAGGGNEQFF.

This clonotype was seen a few times. V usage is TRBV5-5 and J usage is TRBJ2-7; 8 bases map to TRBD1. CDR1 is SGHKS and CDR2 is YYEKEE in the germline V gene (reference sequence). Germline trimming cut 5 bases from V and 3 bases from J; bases unmatched to any gene: 10. The CDR3 totals 15 residues. The CDR3 DNA reads TGTGCCAGCAGAGCCGGACAGGGCCCCATCTACGAGCAGTACTTC. It is translated as CASRAGQGPIYEQYF.

The chain combines TRBV11-2 with TRBJ2-1; maybe TRBD2 (6 bases). Germline V lookup: CDR1 SGHAT, CDR2 FQNNGV. V gave up 5 bases and J gave up 0 bases, with 17 bases separating them. The CDR3 has 17 residues. The CDR3 DNA reads TGTGCCAGCAGCACCCATAGGGCGGGATTCTCCTACAATGAGCAGTTCTTC. As protein: CASSTHRAGFSYNEQFF.

The V gene is TRBV12-3 or TRBV12-4, the J gene TRBJ1-1; D is unclear. Trimming took off 3 bases at V and 1 base at J, with 6 bases between the two ends. This CDR3 is 13 amino acids long. In nucleotides, the CDR3 is TGTGCCAGCAGTTTTGCAAGGAACACTGAAGCTTTCTTT. Its protein is CASSFARNTEAFF.

There are a few counts of this clonotype. This chain joins TRBV20-1 and TRBJ2-7; D is perhaps TRBD2 (5 bases). The CDR3 spans 14 residues. Germline CDR1 reads DFQATT; CDR2 reads SNEGSKA (reference sequence). The ends were cut back, 1 base at V and 2 bases at J, with 12 bases in the middle. Written as DNA, the CDR3 is TGCAGTGCTAGAGGGGAGAGTGGAACCTACGAGCAGTACTTC. Protein product: CSARGESGTYEQYF.

This clonotype has only a few counts. This chain links TRBV6-6 with TRBJ2-3, with a weak D call TRBD1 (6 bases). This CDR3 contains 14 residues. The germline V gene has CDR1 MNHNY and CDR2 SVGAGI (reference sequence). Trimming shortened V by 9 bases and J by 6 bases, and 19 bases separated the two germline ends. The CDR3 reads CASHRDPHGDTQYF. CDR3 in DNA: TGTGCCAGTCACAGGGACCCCCACGGCGATACGCAGTATTTT.

A few counts support this clonotype. The J gene is TRBJ2-7, the V gene TRBV4-3; 8 positions match TRBD1. Germline V gene sequence: CDR1 LGHNA, CDR2 YSLEER. The CDR3 consists of 15 residues. Unmatched junction bases numbered 1, after V lost 0 bases and J lost 0 bases. CDR3 DNA sequence: TGCGCCAGCAGCCAAGAGACAGGGGTCTCCTACGAGCAGTACTTC. Translated, it gives CASSQETGVSYEQYF.

This clonotype was detected ten times or more. The chain couples TRBV7-2 to TRBJ2-7, with TRBD2 matching 8 bases. This CDR3 has 14 amino acids. The junction had 5 bases not matched to a gene; V was cut back by 6 bases and J by 1 base. CDR1 and CDR2 (germline): SGHTA, FQGNSA. The CDR3 sequence is CASRIAGPSYEQYF. CDR3 DNA sequence: TGTGCCAGCAGGATAGCGGGGCCTTCCTACGAGCAGTACTTC.

This clonotype was seen ten or more times. The V gene is TRBV7-8, the J gene TRBJ2-2; a weak D match, TRBD1 (6 bases). Germline assignment: CDR1 SGHVS and CDR2 FQNEAQ. V was trimmed by 1 base and J by 3 bases, leaving 9 bases between them. CDR3 length: 15 residues. In DNA form, the CDR3 reads TGTGCCAGCAGCTTAGTACAGGGATACACCGGGGAGCTGTTTTTT. Translation gives CASSLVQGYTGELFF.

This clonotype was recorded at least ten times. This rearrangement joins TRBV18 to TRBJ2-1; TRBD2 is a possible D gene (6 bases). Trimming cost V 4 bases and J 6 bases, with 7 bases left between them. The germline V gene encodes CDR1 KGHSH and CDR2 LQKENI. The CDR3 has 12 amino acids. The CDR3 nucleotides read TGTGCCAGCTCACTGACTAGCAATGAGCAGTTCTTC. It yields the protein CASSLTSNEQFF.

This clonotype was seen more than once but under ten times. The J gene is TRBJ2-7, the V gene TRBV11-2; 9 bases agree with TRBD1. The CDR3 consists of 15 residues. Germline CDR1 and CDR2: SGHAT and FQNNGV. V gave up 4 bases and J gave up 2 bases; unmatched junction bases: 6. The CDR3 coding sequence is TGTGCCAGCAGCTCGCAGTGGACAGGGGCCTACGAGCAGTACTTC. Translated: CASSSQWTGAYEQYF.

This clonotype was observed many times. The J gene is TRBJ2-6, the V gene TRBV18, with 12 bases fitting TRBD1. The J segment lost 0 bases and the V segment lost 2 bases, leaving 2 bases of the junction unmatched. Germline CDR1 is KGHSH and CDR2 is LQKENI. This CDR3 is built from 18 residues. The chain's CDR3 is CASSPRGQGASGANVLTF. The CDR3 DNA reads TGTGCCAGCTCACCAAGGGGACAGGGGGCCTCTGGGGCCAACGTCCTGACTTTC.

The chain links TRBV20-1 to TRBJ2-7, with a possible D match to TRBD2 (6 bases). From germline, CDR1 is DFQATT and CDR2 SNEGSKA (reference sequence). The CDR3 sequence is 16 residues long. Trimming removed 6 bases from V and 0 bases from J, with 21 bases in between. The CDR3 region has the DNA TGCAGTGCCAGCCAAACTCTAGCGAAGAGCTCCTACGAGCAGTACTTC. It is translated as CSASQTLAKSSYEQYF.

This clonotype was counted many times. The CDR3 nucleotides read TGTGCCAGCAGCTTAGCAGAGACCCAGTACTTC. It encodes CASSLAETQYF. This chain joins TRBV7-2 and TRBJ2-5; D call uncertain. CDR3 length equals 11 residues. Germline V gene sequence: CDR1 SGHTA, CDR2 FQGNSA. Trimming left V 0 bases short and J 4 bases short, with 0 bases between.

This clonotype appeared many times. The rearrangement links TRBV27 to TRBJ2-7, with a possible D match to TRBD2 (5 bases). V lost 6 bases, J lost 6 bases, and 12 bases lay in between. The CDR3 is made up of 12 amino acids. CDR1 is MNHEY and CDR2 is SMNVEV in the germline V gene (reference sequence). CDR3 protein: CASRLVPGEQYF. For the CDR3, the DNA is TGTGCCAGCAGACTAGTTCCTGGCGAGCAGTACTTC.

This clonotype came up many times. The J gene is TRBJ2-7, the V gene TRBV27; TRBD1 might be the D (6 bases). CDR3 length: 17 residues. With 3 bases removed from V and 2 bases from J, the gap between germline ends came to 20 bases. Germline V gives CDR1 MNHEY, CDR2 SMNVEV (reference sequence). CDR3 sequence reads: CASSFFFLGQPTYEQYF. The CDR3 DNA reads as TGTGCCAGCAGTTTTTTTTTCTTAGGACAGCCGACCTACGAGCAGTACTTC.

Only a few counts were recorded for this clonotype. The J gene is TRBJ1-6, the V gene TRBV7-2; TRBD1 matches at 7 bases. V gave up 5 bases and J gave up 9 bases; unmatched junction bases: 13. Germline V lookup: CDR1 SGHTA, CDR2 FQGNSA. The CDR3 consists of 16 residues. This CDR3 is CASSTRQGGSGSPLHF. CDR3 in DNA: TGTGCCAGCAGCACCCGACAGGGAGGTTCGGGTTCACCCCTCCACTTT.

CDR3: CASSPARRGYEQYF. CDR3 DNA: TGTGCCAGCAGTCCCGCCCGGAGGGGCTACGAGCAGTACTTC. The gene calls are TRBV12-3 or TRBV12-4 and TRBJ2-7; D is possibly TRBD2 (6 bases). The length of the CDR3 is 14 residues. Trimming cost V 5 bases and J 3 bases, with 14 bases left between them.

The sample holds many counts of this clonotype. This chain links TRBV7-2 with TRBJ1-1, with D hard to call. Germline assignment: CDR1 SGHTA and CDR2 FQGNSA. V was cut by 1 base and J by 4 bases, with 13 bases left in between. The CDR3 has 15 amino acids. The CDR3 DNA follows: TGTGCCAGCAGCTTAGGTGGTTCTCGGAGCACTGAAGCTTTCTTT. Translating gives CASSLGGSRSTEAFF. Together with reference TRBV7-2 and TRBJ1-1, the CDR3 gives the full variable domain: GAGVSQSPSNKVTEKGKDVELRCDPISGHTALYWYRQSLGQGLEFLIYFQGNSAPDKSGLPSDRFSAERTGGSVSTLTIQRTQQEDSAVYLCASSLGGSRSTEAFFGQGTRLTVV.

This clonotype was seen repeatedly, ten times or more. V is TRBV7-8 and J is TRBJ2-5; 8 positions agree with TRBD2. The CDR3 consists of 16 residues. V was pared by 2 bases and J by 4 bases, with 9 bases of the junction left unmatched. Germline CDR1 reads SGHVS; CDR2 reads FQNEAQ. The chain's CDR3 is CASSLSWLAGSETQYF. The CDR3 bases are TGTGCCAGCAGCTTAAGTTGGCTAGCGGGCTCAGAGACCCAGTACTTC. Based on the CDR3 plus reference TRBV7-8 and TRBJ2-5, the full variable domain is GAGVSQSPRYKVAKRGQDVALRCDPISGHVSLFWYQQALGQGPEFLTYFQNEAQLDKSGLPSDRFFAERPEGSVSTLKIQRTQQEDSAVYLCASSLSWLAGSETQYFGPGTRLLVL.

V is TRBV12-3 or TRBV12-4 and J is TRBJ2-7; D unresolved. Trimming stripped 5 bases from V and 3 bases from J, with 11 bases between. The CDR3 runs 13 residues. The CDR3 loop is CASSPTESYEQYF. The DNA for the CDR3 is TGTGCCAGCAGTCCTACGGAGAGCTACGAGCAGTACTTC.